The subject of this entry is one T cell receptor (beta chain). This CDR3 region has 13 residues. V lost 2 bases and J lost 4, with 8 bases in between. The germline gives CDR1 MNHEY, CDR2 SVGEGT. In the original workflow: From reference gene primer amplification, estimates of nucleated cell counts were derived. Here immunoSEQ multiplex PCR was the method, and the copy in TCRdb shows in-frame clones only, minus some. The DNA gave D and trimming, while V, J and clone size come from that table. The data show over 15,000 clones, 87% seen once. This sample is drawn from a study of blood T cell repertoires in COVID-19. On the study more broadly: The United States, Italy and Spain supplied acute and convalescent COVID-19 samples.

The chain couples TRBV6-2 or TRBV6-3 to TRBJ2-5; the D is unclear. Sequenced: peripheral blood. The TCR sequence derives from a human donor in a cohort sampled during active COVID-19. The CDR3 sequence is CASSYEVGETQYF. DNA for the CDR3: TGTGCCAGCAGTTACGAGGTGGGAGAGACCCAGTACTTC.